This TCR beta chain is drawn from a study of shared clonotypes between healthy human individuals. The V and J ends lost 0 bases and 5 bases respectively, with 11 bases between them. Germline V CDR1 and CDR2: PRHDT, FYEKMQ (reference sequence). The CDR3 spans 14 residues. Generated by immunoSEQ multiplex PCR, the TCRdb table keeps only in-frame clones and is missing some. The sample shows 2 million to 3 million clones, around 90% of them seen only once. The sample was naive CD4+ T cells sorted from blood. The subset here: CD45RA+ positively selected. This rearrangement joins TRBV13 to TRBJ2-7; D is perhaps TRBD2 (5 bases). The TCR was taken from a man aged 18 to 30 in good health. CDR3 bases: TGTGCCAGCAGCTTAGGCCGCCCGGAGGACGAGCAGTACTTC. It yields the protein CASSLGRPEDEQYF.